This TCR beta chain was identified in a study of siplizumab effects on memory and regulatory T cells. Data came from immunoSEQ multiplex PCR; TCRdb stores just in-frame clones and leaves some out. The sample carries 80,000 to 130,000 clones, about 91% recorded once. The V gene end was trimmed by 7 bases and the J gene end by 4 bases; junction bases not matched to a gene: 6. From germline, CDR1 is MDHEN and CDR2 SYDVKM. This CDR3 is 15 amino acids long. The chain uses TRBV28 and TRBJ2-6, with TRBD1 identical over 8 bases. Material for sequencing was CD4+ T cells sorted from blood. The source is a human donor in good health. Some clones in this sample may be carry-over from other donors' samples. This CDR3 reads CASNQGASGANVLTF. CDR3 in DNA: TGTGCCAGCAACCAGGGGGCGTCCGGGGCCAACGTCCTGACTTTC.